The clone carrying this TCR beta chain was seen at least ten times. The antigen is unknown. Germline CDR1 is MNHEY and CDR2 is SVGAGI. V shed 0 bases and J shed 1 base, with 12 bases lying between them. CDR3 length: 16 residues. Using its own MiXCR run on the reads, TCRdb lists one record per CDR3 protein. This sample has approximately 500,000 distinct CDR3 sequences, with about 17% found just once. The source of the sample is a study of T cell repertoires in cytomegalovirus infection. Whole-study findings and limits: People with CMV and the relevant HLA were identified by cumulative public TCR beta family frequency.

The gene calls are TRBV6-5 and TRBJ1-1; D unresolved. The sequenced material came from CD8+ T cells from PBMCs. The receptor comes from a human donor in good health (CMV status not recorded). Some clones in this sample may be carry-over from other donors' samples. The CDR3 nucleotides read TGTGCCAGCAGTTACTCGGCCGGACGCCCGAACACTGAAGCTTTCTTT. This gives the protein CASSYSAGRPNTEAFF.